This T cell receptor (beta chain) was captured in a study of shared clonotypes between healthy human individuals. Turning to the study itself: CD4 naive and memory got three plates each, CD8 naive two, CD8 memory one. Findings and caveats of the study: Genetic and exposure-history diversity was limited by the small donor number. The sole specimen, blood, was sampled, and tissue repertoires likely differ. Across subsets, estimated richness was generally greater for naive than for memory populations.

The data were produced by immunoSEQ multiplex PCR, yet TCRdb's version contains in-frame clones alone and is incomplete. Seen here are around 330,000 clones, under 80% observed once, and the top ten hold over 9%. Germline loops: CDR1 SGHRS, CDR2 YFSETQ. The V segment lost 3 bases and the J segment 4 bases; nucleotides outside the gene matches: 9. The CDR3 is 18 residues long. This clone was seen more than once but under ten times. Its specificity is unknown. The V and J genes are TRBV5-1 and TRBJ2-1; 14 nucleotides align to TRBD2. Material for sequencing was memory CD4+ T cells sorted from blood. Subset: CD45RA-negative fraction. The source is a man aged 30 to 45 in good health. The CDR3 loop reads CASSSGTSGSHMYNEQFF. The CDR3, as DNA: TGCGCCAGCAGCTCCGGGACTAGCGGGAGCCATATGTACAATGAGCAGTTCTTC.